This T cell receptor beta chain was found in a study of blood T cells in healthy people across ages. Study observations and caveats: In older individuals, TCR beta diversity per million T cells was lower, falling roughly linearly with age.

Trimming took off 0 bases at V and 4 bases at J, with 10 bases between the two ends. The germline V gene encodes CDR1 GTSNPN and CDR2 SVGIG (reference sequence). The CDR3 is 14 residues long. Whenever a sample was processed, at least 7 million PBMCs were isolated. The use of a sample-barcoded 5' primer and a J-beta primer mix characterized a second PCR of 7 to 11 cycles. MiXCR, run by TCRdb on the 5' RACE reads, gives a single entry per CDR3 protein. The sample records hundreds of thousands of distinct CDR3 sequences, 20% to 25% being singletons. This clonotype has just one count. Antigen unknown. V and J are TRBV30 and TRBJ2-1; possibly TRBD1 for D (6 bases). Input material: blood. This TCR came from a man aged 65 to 85 in good health. The CDR3 is CAWSVAGEYNEQFF. The CDR3 DNA is TGTGCCTGGAGTGTGGCAGGGGAGTACAATGAGCAGTTCTTC. The complete variable domain, with remaining parts taken from reference TRBV30 and TRBJ2-1, reads SQTIHQWPATLVQPVGSPLSLECTVEGTSNPNLYWYRQAAGRGLQLLFYSVGIGQISSEVPQNLSASRPQDRQFILSSKKLLLSDSGFYLCAWSVAGEYNEQFFGPGTRLTVL.